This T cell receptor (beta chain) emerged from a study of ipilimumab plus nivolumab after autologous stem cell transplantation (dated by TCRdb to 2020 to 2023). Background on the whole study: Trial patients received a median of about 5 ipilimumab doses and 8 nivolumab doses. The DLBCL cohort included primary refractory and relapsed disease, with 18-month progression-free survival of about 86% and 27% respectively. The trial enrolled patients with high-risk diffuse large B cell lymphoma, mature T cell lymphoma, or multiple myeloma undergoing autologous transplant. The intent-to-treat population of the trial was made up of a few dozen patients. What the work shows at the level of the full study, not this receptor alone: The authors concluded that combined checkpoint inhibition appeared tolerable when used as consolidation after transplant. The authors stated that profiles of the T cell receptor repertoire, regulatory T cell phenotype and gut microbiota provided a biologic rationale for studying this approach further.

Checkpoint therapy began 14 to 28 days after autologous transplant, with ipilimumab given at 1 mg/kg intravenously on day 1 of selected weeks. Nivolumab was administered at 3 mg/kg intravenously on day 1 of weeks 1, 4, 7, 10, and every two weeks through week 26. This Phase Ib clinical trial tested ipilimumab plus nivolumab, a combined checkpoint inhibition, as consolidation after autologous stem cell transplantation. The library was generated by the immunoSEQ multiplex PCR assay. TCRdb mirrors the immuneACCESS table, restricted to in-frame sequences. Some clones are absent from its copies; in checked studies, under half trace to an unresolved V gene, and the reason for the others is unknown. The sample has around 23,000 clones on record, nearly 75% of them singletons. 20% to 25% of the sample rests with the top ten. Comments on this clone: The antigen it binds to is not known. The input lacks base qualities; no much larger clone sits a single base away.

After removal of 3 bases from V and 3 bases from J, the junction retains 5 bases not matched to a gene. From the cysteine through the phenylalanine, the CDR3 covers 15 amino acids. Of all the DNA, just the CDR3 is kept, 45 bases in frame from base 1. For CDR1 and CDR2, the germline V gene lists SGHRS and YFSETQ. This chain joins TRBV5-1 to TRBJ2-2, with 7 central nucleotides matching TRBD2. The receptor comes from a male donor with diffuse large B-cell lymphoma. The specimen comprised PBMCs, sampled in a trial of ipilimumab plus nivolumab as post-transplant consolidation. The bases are TGCGCCAGCAGCTACGGGGGGAGTGACACCGGGGAGCTGTTTTTT. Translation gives CASSYGGSDTGELFF.